The next 16 T cell receptor beta chains were all read from a single sample in a study of T cell responses to AZD1222 COVID-19 vaccine. TCRdb's table, derived via immunoSEQ multiplex PCR, lists solely in-frame clones and lacks some. Of about 200,000 clones listed, around 93% are singletons. Sequenced here: peripheral blood, sampled 28 days after the second AZD1222 dose. The receptors were gathered from an adult who received the AZD1222 COVID-19 vaccine.

This chain links TRBV7-2 with TRBJ2-5; D may be TRBD2 (5 bases). CDR1 is SGHTA, CDR2 FQGNSA, per germline. Trimming pared 5 bases from V and 3 bases from J, leaving 10 bases between. The CDR3 runs to 13 residues. This CDR3 reads CASSLGLEETQYF. The CDR3 DNA sequence: TGTGCCAGCAGCCTTGGACTGGAAGAGACCCAGTACTTC.

V gene TRBV7-2 combines with J gene TRBJ1-3; D remains unclear. Trimming removed 5 bases from V and 0 bases from J, with 5 bases in between. CDR1 is SGHTA and CDR2 is FQGNSA in the germline V gene. The CDR3 loop spans 13 amino acids. For the CDR3, the DNA is TGTGCCAGCAGCATGTCCTCTGGAAACACCATATATTTT. Translating it yields CASSMSSGNTIYF. The full variable domain, with the rest looked up from reference TRBV7-2 and TRBJ1-3, is GAGVSQSPSNKVTEKGKDVELRCDPISGHTALYWYRQSLGQGLEFLIYFQGNSAPDKSGLPSDRFSAERTGGSVSTLTIQRTQQEDSAVYLCASSMSSGNTIYFGEGSWLTVV.

The genes are TRBV5-1 and TRBJ2-5, with D perhaps assigned TRBD1 or TRBD2 (5 bases each). From germline, CDR1 is SGHRS and CDR2 YFSETQ. V lost 0 bases to trimming and J lost 5 bases, with 11 bases between them. The CDR3 has 14 amino acids. The CDR3 bases are TGCGCCAGCAGCTTGGTCGGGGCAGATGAGACCCAGTACTTC. It encodes CASSLVGADETQYF.

V usage is TRBV19 and J usage is TRBJ1-6; 9 bases are a match to TRBD1. J gave up 9 bases and V 4 bases, and 7 bases lay outside the gene matches. Germline CDR1 reads LNHDA; CDR2 reads SQIVND (reference sequence). This CDR3 contains 15 residues. The CDR3 DNA is TGTGCCAGTAGTAGACGACAGGGGGTAGGTTCACCCCTCCACTTT. Translation gives CASSRRQGVGSPLHF.

This rearrangement joins TRBV9 to TRBJ1-5; tentatively, D is TRBD1 (5 bases). The CDR3 covers 13 residues. Germline values: CDR1 SGDLS, CDR2 YYNGEE. V shed 4 bases and J shed 9 bases, with 14 bases lying between them. Here the CDR3 reads CASSPHPGGPQHF. CDR3 in DNA: TGTGCCAGCAGCCCCCATCCCGGGGGGCCCCAGCATTTT.

The chain combines TRBV5-6 with TRBJ1-1; TRBD1 might be the D (5 bases). The ends were cut back, 4 bases at V and 4 bases at J, with 17 bases in the middle. Per germline, CDR1 SGHDT and CDR2 YYEEEE. The CDR3 extends over 15 amino acids. The CDR3 DNA reads as TGTGCCAGCAGCCCTATCTGGGACGCGGGCACTGAAGCTTTCTTT. It specifies CASSPIWDAGTEAFF.

The chain recombines TRBV2 with TRBJ2-3, with 12 bases identical to TRBD2. With V trimmed by 6 bases and J by 3 bases, 4 bases remained unmatched. The germline gives CDR1 SNHLY, CDR2 FYNNEI. There are 15 residues in the CDR3. The CDR3 loop reads CASSRTSGETDTQYF. DNA for the CDR3: TGTGCCAGCAGCCGGACTAGCGGGGAAACAGATACGCAGTATTTT.

The chain is built from TRBV18 and TRBJ1-4, with D perhaps TRBD1 (5 bases). Germline V gives CDR1 KGHSH, CDR2 LQKENI. The germline V and J ends were trimmed by 2 bases and 0 bases, with 13 bases remaining between them. The CDR3 sequence is 17 residues long. The CDR3 sequence is CASSPTDPGATNEKLFF. The CDR3 nucleotides read TGTGCCAGCTCACCAACGGACCCGGGGGCAACTAATGAAAAACTGTTTTTT.

This chain uses TRBV14 with TRBJ1-1; D is unclear. The CDR3 runs to 14 residues. V was trimmed by 5 bases and J by 1 base, leaving 11 bases between them. Germline-derived CDR1 and CDR2 are SGHDN and FVKESK. The CDR3 here is CASSSTRGNTEAFF. CDR3 bases: TGTGCCAGCAGCTCGACTCGGGGGAACACTGAAGCTTTCTTT.

This sequence joins TRBV6-2 or TRBV6-3 and TRBJ1-4, with 10 positions matching TRBD1. The germline V gene encodes CDR1 MNHEY and CDR2 SVGEGT. The trim removed 0 bases at V and 8 bases at J, leaving 12 bases unmatched. This CDR3 is 18 amino acids long. CDR3 region: CASSYSGTGAIVREKLFF. Written as DNA, the CDR3 is TGTGCCAGCAGTTACTCTGGGACAGGGGCGATTGTTCGGGAAAAACTGTTTTTT.

V usage is TRBV19 and J usage is TRBJ1-3; 10 bases line up with TRBD1. Looked up from germline, CDR1 is LNHDA and CDR2 is SQIVND (reference sequence). This CDR3 region has 14 residues. Germline trimming cut 8 bases from V and 8 bases from J; bases unmatched to any gene: 9. The CDR3 DNA reads TGTGCCAGTCGCCCGGGACAGGGGCTCGACACCATATATTTT. This translates into CASRPGQGLDTIYF.

The chain is built from TRBV5-4 and TRBJ1-1; 12 bases are shared with TRBD1. Germline values: CDR1 SGHNT, CDR2 YYREEE (reference sequence). V shed 4 bases and J 6 bases; nucleotides not matched to a gene: 7. CDR3 size: 15 residues. The CDR3 loop reads CASSRDRGRTSEAFF. CDR3 DNA sequence: TGTGCCAGCAGCAGGGACAGGGGGCGAACATCTGAAGCTTTCTTT.

The gene calls are TRBV6-5 and TRBJ1-2, with D tentatively TRBD1 (5 bases). V was clipped by 2 bases and J by 3 bases, with 13 bases between them. Per the germline V gene, CDR1 is MNHEY and CDR2 is SVGAGI. The CDR3 spans 15 residues. CDR3 in amino acids: CASSYPQGGDYGYTF. As DNA, the CDR3 is TGTGCCAGCAGTTACCCCCAGGGCGGGGACTATGGCTACACCTTC.

The V gene is TRBV4-3, the J gene TRBJ1-1; no clear D. With 8 bases removed from V and 0 bases from J, the gap between germline ends came to 13 bases. The CDR3 has 14 residues. Germline V gives CDR1 LGHNA, CDR2 YSLEER. For the CDR3, the DNA is TGCGCCAGCGGCAGTCTAGGACTGAACACTGAAGCTTTCTTT. Translated: CASGSLGLNTEAFF.

V is TRBV7-2 and J is TRBJ2-1; the D gene is possibly TRBD1 (6 bases). The germline V gene encodes CDR1 SGHTA and CDR2 FQGNSA. The ends were cut back, 2 bases at V and 8 bases at J, with 16 bases in the middle. This CDR3 is built from 15 residues. CDR3 residues: CASSLWTGSGDEQFF. The CDR3 nucleotides read TGTGCCAGCAGCTTATGGACTGGGTCAGGGGATGAGCAGTTCTTC.

The chain combines TRBV15 with TRBJ1-1, with TRBD1 matching over 8 bases. V lost 3 bases, J lost 1 base, and 7 bases stayed unmatched. This CDR3 has 16 amino acids. CDR1 is LNHNV, CDR2 YYDKDF, per germline (reference sequence). The CDR3 here is CATSRETGVGNTEAFF. The CDR3 DNA reads as TGTGCCACCAGCAGGGAGACAGGGGTGGGGAACACTGAAGCTTTCTTT.